This T cell receptor (beta chain) originates from a study of shared clonotypes between healthy human individuals. Assay used: immunoSEQ multiplex PCR; TCRdb lists only in-frame clones, some missing. Seen here are some 2,100,000 clones, 90% to 97% observed once, and the top ten hold around 0.13%. The CDR3 runs 12 residues. Germline V gene sequence: CDR1 SGHDT, CDR2 YYEEEE. V shed 4 bases and J shed 6 bases, with 10 bases lying between them. This chain joins TRBV5-6 and TRBJ1-2, with unresolved D. The specimen sequenced was naive CD4+ T cells sorted from blood. Subset defined: CD45RA+ positively selected. The clonotype originates from a man younger than 35 in good health. The CDR3 protein is CASSPLGDGYTF. In DNA form, the CDR3 reads TGTGCCAGCAGCCCCCTCGGGGATGGCTACACCTTC.